A selection of T cell receptor beta chains follows, all from one sample in a study of blood T cell repertoires in COVID-19. The protocol was immunoSEQ multiplex PCR, while the TCRdb copy is restricted to in-frame clones and leaves out a portion. The profile shows 25,000 to 30,000 clones, 90% of them singletons. The sequencing sample was made of peripheral blood. All receptors derive from a man between 65 and 85 years old with active or convalescent COVID-19. Each CDR3 is given with its conserved first and last residue. Fields, in order: V gene, J gene, D gene, clone size, CDR3 protein, CDR3 DNA. The D gene is left open where the match is weak. Only some rows state a clone size, as once, few, many or a class for expanded clones.

TRBV5-1,TRBJ1-1,TRBD1,.,CASSKDRATTEAFF,TGCGCCAGCAGTAAGGACAGGGCGACTACTGAAGCTTTCTTT
TRBV19,TRBJ1-2,TRBD1,.,CASSITTGGVYGYTF,TGTGCCAGTAGTATAACAACAGGGGGGGTCTATGGCTACACCTTC
TRBV19,TRBJ2-2,TRBD2,.,CASSITGGHTGELFF,TGTGCCAGTAGTATCACGGGGGGTCACACCGGGGAGCTGTTTTTT
TRBV4-3,TRBJ2-2,.,.,CASSQEGVTGELFF,TGCGCCAGCAGCCAAGAAGGGGTGACCGGGGAGCTGTTTTTT
TRBV7-9,TRBJ2-2,TRBD1,.,CATQRQGDTGELFF,TGTGCCACCCAGAGACAGGGAGACACCGGGGAGCTGTTTTTT
TRBV6-6,TRBJ1-2,.,.,CASSLTDSPLYGYTF,TGTGCCAGCAGCCTAACGGACAGCCCCCTCTATGGCTACACCTTC
TRBV9,TRBJ2-2,TRBD1,.,CASSGQGGAGELFF,TGTGCCAGCAGCGGACAGGGGGGGGCCGGGGAGCTGTTTTTT
TRBV5-1,TRBJ2-1,.,.,CASSLTGISYNEQFF,TGCGCCAGCAGCTTGACAGGGATTTCCTACAATGAGCAGTTCTTC
TRBV6-6,TRBJ2-5,.,.,CASSHRPVTQYF,TGTGCCAGCAGCCACAGGCCCGTGACCCAGTACTTC
TRBV7-8,TRBJ1-2,TRBD1,.,CASSVGGSTSGYTF,TGTGCCAGCAGCGTAGGGGGCTCTACTTCGGGCTACACCTTC
TRBV7-9,TRBJ2-7,TRBD1,once,CAGLTTGQGFYEQYF,TGTGCCGGACTTACGACGGGACAGGGCTTCTACGAGCAGTACTTC
TRBV5-1,TRBJ1-2,TRBD1,.,CASSLGQGFDGYTF,TGCGCCAGCAGCCTGGGACAGGGCTTCGATGGCTACACCTTC